One and the same sample provided the 11 T cell receptor beta chains below, sequenced in a study of CD8 T cells in Susac syndrome. RNA was extracted with the RNeasy kit, and a quantity of roughly 0.5 to 1 ug was reverse transcribed using random hexamers. TCRdb fed the immunoSEQ multiplex PCR reads into MiXCR, producing one record per CDR3 protein. The table has about 180,000 distinct CDR3 sequences, roughly 94% seen once; the top ten hold 0.099%. Sequenced sample: CD4+ T cells from PBMCs. These receptors came from a human donor with Susac syndrome.

The genes are TRBV30 and TRBJ1-5; D not certain. The germline V gene has CDR1 GTSNPN and CDR2 SVGIG (reference sequence). CDR3 size: 12 residues. Trimming pared 3 bases from V and 5 bases from J, leaving 8 bases between. The CDR3 nucleotides are TGTGCCTGGAGCGCGTGGGATCAGCCCCAGCATTTT. Translated, it gives CAWSAWDQPQHF.

The J gene is TRBJ1-1, the V gene TRBV29-1; maybe TRBD1 (6 bases). The V end was cut by 4 bases, the J end by 1 base, with 10 bases between. In germline, CDR1 is SQVTM, CDR2 ANQGSEA. This CDR3 is built from 13 residues. The CDR3 nucleotides are TGCAGCGTTGGTAACAGGGAGAACACTGAAGCTTTCTTT. This translates into CSVGNRENTEAFF.

The chain joins TRBV19 to TRBJ2-7; TRBD1 matches 10 bases. The ends lost 5 bases at V and 4 bases at J; junction bases unmatched: 14. This CDR3 is 17 amino acids long. Looked up from germline, CDR1 is LNHDA and CDR2 is SQIVND (reference sequence). CDR3 bases: TGTGCCAGTAGTGCCGCCCTCCTCCGGGACAGGGGATACGAGCAGTACTTC. This gives the protein CASSAALLRDRGYEQYF.

V usage is TRBV7-2 and J usage is TRBJ2-7; the D gene is possibly TRBD1 (5 bases). Germline-derived CDR1 and CDR2 are SGHTA and FQGNSA. This CDR3 contains 15 residues. Trimming stripped 3 bases from V and 2 bases from J, with 14 bases between. The CDR3 DNA sequence: TGTGCCAGCAGCTTGGGGCCGCCGAGCACCTACGAGCAGTACTTC. The encoded protein is CASSLGPPSTYEQYF.

This chain uses TRBV28 with TRBJ1-2; no clear D gene. Germline CDR1 reads MDHEN; CDR2 reads SYDVKM. V was cut by 6 bases and J by 6 bases, with 14 bases left in between. The CDR3 has 13 residues. The CDR3 is CASSPFGGNGYTF. Written as DNA, the CDR3 is TGTGCCAGCAGCCCATTTGGAGGGAATGGCTACACCTTC.

J is TRBJ1-2 and V is TRBV11-2; D is perhaps TRBD1 (5 bases). The CDR3 runs 16 residues. CDR1 is SGHAT and CDR2 is FQNNGV in the germline V gene. The germline V and J ends were trimmed by 6 bases and 7 bases, with 24 bases remaining between them. The CDR3 loop is CASRSSRVQDISGYTF. Written as DNA, the CDR3 is TGTGCCAGCAGATCTAGTAGGGTACAGGATATCTCTGGCTACACCTTC.

The CDR3 sequence: CASSLNAAQGAPHTQYF. As DNA, the CDR3 is TGTGCCAGCAGCTTAAATGCGGCACAGGGCGCCCCACATACGCAGTATTTT. The chain couples TRBV5-6 to TRBJ2-3, with a possible D match to TRBD1 (6 bases). CDR3 length: 17 residues. Deletions cut 2 bases from V and 7 bases from J, with 23 bases between. Germline V gives CDR1 SGHDT, CDR2 YYEEEE. Together with reference TRBV5-6 and TRBJ2-3, the CDR3 gives the full variable domain: DAGVTQSPTHLIKTRGQQVTLRCSPKSGHDTVSWYQQALGQGPQFIFQYYEEEERQRGNFPDRFSGHQFPNYSSELNVNALLLGDSALYLCASSLNAAQGAPHTQYFGPGTRLTVL.

The chain recombines TRBV7-9 with TRBJ1-3; D not resolved. With 3 bases removed from V and 9 bases from J, the gap between germline ends came to 9 bases. CDR1 is SEHNR, CDR2 FQNEAQ, per germline (reference sequence). CDR3 length equals 12 residues. This CDR3 reads CASSFTAGTIYF. The CDR3, as DNA: TGTGCCAGCAGCTTTACCGCGGGCACCATATATTTT. The full variable domain, in which reference TRBV7-9 and TRBJ1-3 provide the parts outside the CDR3, is DTGVSQNPRHKITKRGQNVTFRCDPISEHNRLYWYRQTLGQGPEFLTYFQNEAQLEKSRLLSDRFSAERPKGSFSTLEIQRTEQGDSAMYLCASSFTAGTIYFGEGSWLTVV.

The J gene is TRBJ1-5, the V gene TRBV20-1; maybe TRBD1 (5 bases). This CDR3 is 15 amino acids long. From germline, CDR1 is DFQATT and CDR2 SNEGSKA (reference sequence). V was trimmed by 5 bases and J by 4 bases, leaving 18 bases between them. The CDR3 sequence is CSAGSDSGGNQPQHF. In nucleotides, the CDR3 is TGCAGTGCTGGGTCGGACTCTGGGGGGAATCAGCCCCAGCATTTT.

The chain carries TRBV28 and TRBJ1-1; 7 bases map to TRBD1. Germline-derived CDR1 and CDR2 are MDHEN and SYDVKM. The CDR3 runs 15 residues. Unmatched junction bases numbered 11, after V lost 6 bases and J lost 4 bases. CDR3 bases: TGTGCCAGCAGCGCACACACAGGGGCGTCCACTGAAGCTTTCTTT. Translated, it gives CASSAHTGASTEAFF.

The genes are TRBV19 and TRBJ2-5; D possibly corresponds to TRBD2 (5 bases). The CDR3 sequence is 14 residues long. Between the trimmed V and J ends, which lost 5 bases and 4 bases, there was a span of 14 bases. Germline V CDR1 and CDR2: LNHDA, SQIVND (reference sequence). The CDR3 region has the DNA TGTGCCAGTAGTTTTTCGGGGAATGGAGAGACCCAGTACTTC. This encodes CASSFSGNGETQYF.